This T cell receptor (beta chain) was identified during a study of shared clonotypes between healthy human individuals. Germline CDR1 is SEHNR and CDR2 is FQNEAQ (reference sequence). The CDR3 contains 12 residues. V was cut by 5 bases and J by 11 bases, with 15 bases left in between. TCRdb's table, derived via immunoSEQ multiplex PCR, lists solely in-frame clones and lacks some. The sample consists of some 2 million clones, approximately 95% of them appearing once. Sequenced input: naive CD4+ T cells sorted from blood. The subset is: CD45RA+ positively selected. The TCR was taken from a man between 18 and 35 years old in good health. The J gene is TRBJ1-1, the V gene TRBV7-9; possible D gene TRBD1, 5 bases. The CDR3, as DNA: TGTGCCAGCAGCCCAAGCGGGGCAGGGGCTTTCTTT. It yields the protein CASSPSGAGAFF.